The 4 T cell receptor beta chains presented below share a single source sample, sequenced in a study of blood T cell repertoires in COVID-19. Profiled with immunoSEQ multiplex PCR; TCRdb holds only in-frame clones, not every one. The sample yields about 73,000 clones, about four fifths seen once. The sequenced sample consisted of peripheral blood. The receptors come from a man over 45 with active COVID-19.

In this sample, this clone turned up a few times. The rearrangement uses TRBV20-1 and TRBJ1-1; 7 positions match TRBD1. The CDR3 loop spans 11 amino acids. V lost 3 bases and J lost 11; bases outside the gene matches: 6. The germline V gene encodes CDR1 DFQATT and CDR2 SNEGSKA (reference sequence). CDR3: CSARRGRNAFF. DNA of the CDR3: TGCAGTGCTAGGAGGGGGCGTAATGCTTTCTTT.

The chain uses TRBV11-1 and TRBJ1-2; maybe TRBD1 (6 bases). With 5 bases removed from V and 5 bases from J, the gap between germline ends came to 12 bases. The CDR3 loop spans 13 amino acids. Germline V lookup: CDR1 SGHAT, CDR2 FQDESV (reference sequence). The CDR3 sequence is CASSEPGAYGYTF. The CDR3 coding sequence is TGTGCCAGCAGCGAGCCAGGGGCTTATGGCTACACCTTC. Using reference TRBV11-1 and TRBJ1-2 for the parts outside the CDR3, the full variable domain is EAEVAQSPRYKITEKSQAVAFWCDPISGHATLYWYRQILGQGPELLVQFQDESVVDDSQLPKDRFSAERLKGVDSTLKIQPAELGDSAMYLCASSEPGAYGYTFGSGTRLTVV.

This clone was picked up one time. The V call is TRBV5-6, the J call TRBJ1-6; D gene ambiguous. The CDR3 covers 13 residues. Germline lookup yields CDR1 SGHDT and CDR2 YYEEEE. V was cut by 4 bases and J by 11 bases, with 13 bases left in between. CDR3 sequence reads: CASSPTPGTPLHF. The DNA for the CDR3 is TGTGCCAGCAGCCCGACACCGGGGACACCCCTCCACTTT.

The V gene is TRBV27, the J gene TRBJ1-2; 9 bases are shared with TRBD1. The CDR3 covers 15 residues. Trimming cost V 2 bases and J 4 bases; bases outside gene matches: 5. CDR1 MNHEY and CDR2 SMNVEV come from the germline V gene (reference sequence). DNA for the CDR3: TGTGCCAGCAGTTTAAAAGGGACAGGGTCCTATGGCTACACCTTC. Translation gives CASSLKGTGSYGYTF.